This T cell receptor (beta chain) was captured by sequencing in a study of cytomegalovirus exposure and HLA in healthy donors (dated by TCRdb to 2015 to 2018). About the full investigation: According to an earlier analysis of a few hundred of the donors, roughly 180 million T cells yielded roughly 110 million unique TCR beta sequences and about 300 Gb of sequence data. The study aimed to test whether cataloging public T cell receptors could reveal signatures of past pathogen exposure. Both class I and class II loci were covered by HLA typing, at four-digit resolution. Typing coverage varied by locus: about 629-630 donors for A, B, C, DRB1 and DQB1; 522 for DQA1; about 570 for DPA1; roughly 450 for DPB1. Every repertoire in the discovery cohort had been generated on one and the same sequencing platform. Roughly five DR-DQ haplotypes were handled as single units for association and clustering, since linkage in the cohort was strong. A separate validation cohort of roughly 130 different subjects was used in addition to the approximately 610-subject first cohort. High-throughput TCR immunosequencing, statistical association of individual TCRs with disease status, and machine learning were combined to predict cytomegalovirus infection status. A later analysis re-analyzed previously published TCR beta repertoires from roughly 630 donors and added high-resolution HLA genotyping to study TCR occurrence patterns. Of the roughly 400 genotyped donors, 80% to 90% were placed in the genetic ancestry cluster associated with self-reported Caucasian donors. In the later analysis, no new phenotypic data were used to find candidate immune exposures; instead, reliance was placed on TCR beta sequences and their occurrence across donors. Donor age, sex, ethnicity and CMV serostatus were collected together with the repertoire data. An early release that covered some 640 HLA-typed donors contained 300 to 350 gigabases of sequencing data and approximately 85 million unique TCR sequences. Among about 400 genotyped donors of the cohort, an average of roughly 230,000 unique TCR beta nucleotide sequences was sequenced per donor, of which 15% to 20% were non-productive. In an earlier analysis of roughly 580 of the donors, high-throughput TCR beta sequencing was used to judge whether each TCR beta V gene segment behaved as functional or pseudogenic. The study used immunosequencing to profile the T cell repertoires of 600 to 850 subjects and linked those repertoires to cytomegalovirus serostatus. A later genetic analysis used genome-wide SNP genotypes for about 65% of the 666 donors, treating that subset as a discovery cohort.

In total, over 600 healthy bone marrow donors made up the cohort. At the time of sampling, all cohort members were nominally healthy, though unrecorded immune exposures were likely present. The donor tested CMV seronegative and was one of the 352 seronegative cohort members. A peripheral blood sample was collected from each donor, and TCR beta sequencing was performed on peripheral blood mononuclear cells. Genomic DNA extraction from the blood cell samples was performed with the Qiagen DNeasy Blood Extraction Kit. Reading the germline V gene gives CDR1 LGHNA and CDR2 YNFKEQ. The germline V end is reduced by 3 bases and the J end by 0 bases; junction bases left unmatched: 5. The CDR3 goes from the cysteine to the phenylalanine over 16 residues. The entry retains the CDR3 DNA only, 48 bases that are in frame from base 1. Overall results and qualifications from the work: Some IMGT-functional V segments, including TRBV6-2 and TRBV6-3, could not be distinguished by the 87-base-pair reads and were therefore excluded. According to a later analysis, TCR association rates differed among HLA loci, with DRB1 alleles showing the most associated TCRs and HLA-C alleles showing the fewest. Immune exposure information for the cohort was limited to CMV serostatus. In an earlier analysis of about 600 of the donors, most TCR beta V segments appeared in productive rearrangements about 87% or about 30% of the time, broadly matching IMGT annotations. Because HLA typing was missing for some donors at each locus, association tests included only the typed subset. A few of the identified cytomegalovirus-associated TCR beta chains were confirmed in vitro to be specific for cytomegalovirus antigens. In a later analysis, 16,951 TCR beta sequences were associated with specific HLA alleles at a false discovery rate of 0.05. A further reported finding was that TCR beta sequences accurately predicted the HLA-A and HLA-B alleles for most subjects in the first cohort. Sequencing depth was assumed to be roughly uniform across donors in the presence/absence analyses, though that assumption may not hold. When HLA alleles, especially DR and DQ, strongly co-occurred, attributing TCR associations to individual alleles was difficult. The cohort was sequenced for TCR beta chains only, and without alpha or paired-chain data the features that could be detected were limited. A later analysis reported that several top co-occurrence clusters appeared linked to parvovirus B19, influenza, CMV and Epstein-Barr virus. Compared with the approximately 710-donor mean, donors in an Asian-associated ancestry cluster had fewer N-insertions in productive TCRs, according to a later genetic analysis. In a later analysis, HLA-associated TCR beta chains showed more clonal expansion and lower generation probabilities than non-associated chains that were equally common. According to a later analysis, most CMV-associated TCR beta chains appeared to be HLA-restricted, and the HLA associations seemed to be driven largely by CMV exposure. Correlated functional status among segregating V segments might reflect linkage disequilibrium, but an unknown experimental factor could not be ruled out. The earlier analysis of nearly 600 of the donors excluded 15 to 20 rarely observed V segments, including chromosome 9 orphons, because counts were too low. The study gave a list of under 200 TCR beta chains associated with cytomegalovirus. It was suggested by the authors that the approach could potentially be generalized to other disease states and immunological phenotypes. Cytomegalovirus status was reported to be diagnosed by the classifier with high specificity and sensitivity in both the original and validation cohorts. Across donors, most TCR sequences were observed very rarely, whereas some public TCRs were present in many individuals. In a later genetic analysis, a missense DCLRE1C variant was associated with V-gene and J-gene trimming of TCR beta chains, and the association was replicated in an independent cohort. A cluster of highly shared sequence variants was judged likely to be a technical artifact of the sequencing pipeline.

This clone has only a few counts. Its binding antigen is unknown. No quality values exist for individual bases; no much larger clone is one base distant. Libraries came from the immunoSEQ multiplex PCR assay. For the multiplex PCR, a mixture combining 60 forward primers for TCR Vbeta segments and 13 reverse primers for TCR Jbeta segments was used. The CDR3 region of rearranged TCR beta genes was amplified from genomic DNA by a multiplex PCR assay. The Illumina HiSeq System was used to sequence the amplified TCR beta libraries as 87-base-pair reads. The published analysis was carried out like this. In a later analysis, roughly 80 million unique TCR beta chains were counted across the 650 to 750 repertoires, and roughly 11 million of these chains were shared by at least two donors. To remove PCR and sequencing errors, raw reads were error-corrected and collapsed into unique sequences using a nearest-neighbor algorithm that merged closely related sequences. V, D and J gene segments were assigned by aligning CDR3 sequences to IMGT reference sequences. For a sequence to be retained, at least a six-nucleotide match to both a V gene segment and a J gene segment was required. Rearrangements were classified as productive when the CDR3 lacked stop codons and remained in frame with V and J, and all other rearrangements were classified as non-productive. Following IMGT convention, CDR3 was defined as the stretch from the second conserved V-encoded cysteine up to the conserved J-encoded phenylalanine. In an earlier analysis of 500 to 650 of the donors, sequences lacking an unambiguous match to a single V gene segment were excluded. In an earlier analysis of approximately 560 of the donors, a V segment was called functional when productive rearrangements were above 56.7%, and segregating when the standard deviation between donors exceeded 5%. To diagnose cytomegalovirus status from the catalog of TCR beta chain sequences, a statistical classification framework was built. In a later analysis, TCR nucleotide sequences were compared against IMGT/GENE-DB human TR gene sequences so that V and J genes could be assigned. A later analysis assigned CDR3 sequences and most-parsimonious VDJ recombination scenarios with the TCRdist pipeline. A later analysis defined each TCR beta chain by its CDR3 amino acid sequence plus V-gene family, and excluded reads lacking a unique V-gene family. To address suspected cross-contamination and a sequencing artifact, a later analysis removed over 500 highly shared, low-generation-probability nucleotide sequences. A later analysis calculated a clonal expansion index for each public chain from normalized within-repertoire ranks of inferred template counts. In a later analysis, generation probabilities were computed using a VDJ recombination model fitted to out-of-frame rearrangements, and the results were checked against IGoR. A later analysis scored TCR-TCR, TCR-HLA and TCR-CMV co-occurrence with hypergeometric tests, applying a repertoire-size bias correction to TCR pairs. To estimate false discovery rates, a later analysis permuted the HLA or CMV assignments 20 times. In a later analysis, co-occurring TCRs were grouped using DBSCAN, and TCRdist sequence similarity was added for clustering within HLA-allele-positive subsets. Repertoires with fewer than 30,000 or more than 120,000 public chains were left out of co-occurrence clustering, as were four to six repertoires with anomalous nucleotide sharing. TCRdb carries this immuneACCESS record with in-frame sequences only. Its versions omit some clonotypes, under half of them owing to an unresolved V gene in the studies checked, with the rest unexplained. V and J calls plus clone size are reproduced from that table; the DNA served to infer D and trimming. In this sample the table shows under 200,000 clones, roughly four fifths of which occur a single time. The ten top clones hold roughly 1.5% of the sample.

Rearrangement joined TRBV4-2 to TRBJ1-3; 7 nucleotides in the junction match TRBD1. The source is a woman aged 18-35 years in good health and CMV-seronegative. Sequencing was carried out using PBMCs. The CDR3 is CASSHNRQGSGNTIYF. The nucleotide sequence reads as follows: TGTGCCAGCAGCCACAACCGACAGGGCTCTGGAAACACCATATATTTT.